This is a list of T cell receptor beta chains from one sample in a study of T cell repertoires in cytomegalovirus infection. MiXCR, applied by TCRdb to the reads, yields one record per CDR3 protein. The table includes a few hundred thousand distinct CDR3 sequences, about a sixth detected once. The source material was PBMCs. The source is a human donor in good health (CMV status not recorded). Some clones in this sample may be carry-over from other donors' samples. The CDR3 runs from the conserved cysteine through the conserved F or W. Fields, in order: CDR3 DNA, CDR3 protein, J gene, V gene, D gene, clone size. D genes are given only for firm matches. Where a row states a size, it is once, few, many or the class of an expanded clone; other rows omit it.

CDR3 DNA: TGTGCCAGCAGCTTAGGCTGGGATGAGCAGTTCTTC
CDR3 protein: CASSLGWDEQFF
J gene: TRBJ2-1
V gene: TRBV7-6
D gene: -
clone size: many

CDR3 DNA: TGTGCCAGCAAGGTTGGGGGGCTTGGCACCGGGGAGCTGTTTTTT
CDR3 protein: CASKVGGLGTGELFF
J gene: TRBJ2-2
V gene: TRBV12-3/TRBV12-4
D gene: -
clone size: -

CDR3 DNA: TGCAGTGCTAGAGTGCATAGCGGGGGGGCCGTGAACATTCAGTACTTC
CDR3 protein: CSARVHSGGAVNIQYF
J gene: TRBJ2-4
V gene: TRBV20-1
D gene: TRBD2
clone size: -

CDR3 DNA: TGTGCCAGCAGCCCCCTGACAGGGATGAACACTGAAGCTTTCTTT
CDR3 protein: CASSPLTGMNTEAFF
J gene: TRBJ1-1
V gene: TRBV7-9
D gene: TRBD1
clone size: many

CDR3 DNA: TGTGCCAGCAGCTCGGCCCGGGGTCAGCCCCAGCATTTT
CDR3 protein: CASSSARGQPQHF
J gene: TRBJ1-5
V gene: TRBV7-2
D gene: -
clone size: few

CDR3 DNA: TGTGCCAGCAGCCCGCAGGGGAATAGCAATCAGCCCCAGCATTTT
CDR3 protein: CASSPQGNSNQPQHF
J gene: TRBJ1-5
V gene: TRBV7-2
D gene: -
clone size: many

CDR3 DNA: TGCAGTGCTTTGTTCGCAGGGGACGGGAACACTGAAGCTTTCTTT
CDR3 protein: CSALFAGDGNTEAFF
J gene: TRBJ1-1
V gene: TRBV20-1
D gene: -
clone size: few

CDR3 DNA: TGCGCCAGCAGCGAAGACCTAGGGCTCTCTAATGAAAAACTGTTTTTT
CDR3 protein: CASSEDLGLSNEKLFF
J gene: TRBJ1-4
V gene: TRBV4-1
D gene: -
clone size: -

CDR3 DNA: TGTGCCAGCAGCGTACGCCCTCGAACAGGCGAACCTAATTATGGCTACACCTTC
CDR3 protein: CASSVRPRTGEPNYGYTF
J gene: TRBJ1-2
V gene: TRBV7-9
D gene: -
clone size: few

CDR3 DNA: TGCAGTGCTCCCCGGACTAGCGGGGGCTTAGAGACCCAGTACTTC
CDR3 protein: CSAPRTSGGLETQYF
J gene: TRBJ2-5
V gene: TRBV20-1
D gene: TRBD2
clone size: few

CDR3 DNA: TGTGCCAGCAGTTTAGACAGGGGACACAATGAAAAACTGTTTTTT
CDR3 protein: CASSLDRGHNEKLFF
J gene: TRBJ1-4
V gene: TRBV12-3/TRBV12-4
D gene: TRBD1
clone size: many

CDR3 DNA: TGTGCCAGCTCACCGAGACAGCCAGATGAAAAACTGTTTTTT
CDR3 protein: CASSPRQPDEKLFF
J gene: TRBJ1-4
V gene: TRBV18
D gene: -
clone size: few

CDR3 DNA: TGTGCCAGCAGTTCACTAACAGGGGGAGCTTTCTTT
CDR3 protein: CASSSLTGGAFF
J gene: TRBJ1-1
V gene: TRBV28
D gene: TRBD1
clone size: few

CDR3 DNA: TGCGCCAGCAGCCAAGATCCCAGGCGGTATGGTTCGCGGACCGGGGAGCTGTTTTTT
CDR3 protein: CASSQDPRRYGSRTGELFF
J gene: TRBJ2-2
V gene: TRBV4-3
D gene: -
clone size: -

CDR3 DNA: TGTGCCAGCAGCTTCTCCTACGGGACAACAGATACGCAGTATTTT
CDR3 protein: CASSFSYGTTDTQYF
J gene: TRBJ2-3
V gene: TRBV7-2
D gene: -
clone size: many

CDR3 DNA: TGTGCCAGCAGTTACTGGGGGACAGGGGCCCCCCTCTCTGGAAACACCATATATTTT
CDR3 protein: CASSYWGTGAPLSGNTIYF
J gene: TRBJ1-3
V gene: TRBV6-6
D gene: TRBD1
clone size: -

CDR3 DNA: TGTGCCAGCAGGGGACAGGGTAGCTCCTACAATGAGCAGTTCTTC
CDR3 protein: CASRGQGSSYNEQFF
J gene: TRBJ2-1
V gene: TRBV12-3/TRBV12-4
D gene: TRBD1
clone size: few

CDR3 DNA: TGTGCCAGCAGTCGGGGGGCGGGGGGGGCTGAGACCCAGTACTTC
CDR3 protein: CASSRGAGGAETQYF
J gene: TRBJ2-5
V gene: TRBV25-1
D gene: TRBD2
clone size: few

CDR3 DNA: TGTGCCAGCAGTTTCGGGGAGACGGGGGGACAGCCCCAGCATTTT
CDR3 protein: CASSFGETGGQPQHF
J gene: TRBJ1-5
V gene: TRBV12-3/TRBV12-4
D gene: -
clone size: many

CDR3 DNA: TGTGCCAGCAGTGATCGGACAGGGACGGATGAGCAGTTCTTC
CDR3 protein: CASSDRTGTDEQFF
J gene: TRBJ2-1
V gene: TRBV25-1
D gene: TRBD1
clone size: many

CDR3 DNA: TGTGCCAGCAGCCCCCCCCTGTGGCAGAACACTGAAGCTTTCTTT
CDR3 protein: CASSPPLWQNTEAFF
J gene: TRBJ1-1
V gene: TRBV7-8
D gene: -
clone size: many

CDR3 DNA: TGTGCCACCAGTGATCCCGGCCAGGGACTCGGCGGGGAGCTGTTTTTT
CDR3 protein: CATSDPGQGLGGELFF
J gene: TRBJ2-2
V gene: TRBV24-1
D gene: -
clone size: few

CDR3 DNA: TGTGCCAGCAGCTTAGGCCTCCTAGCGGGGGGGCTCCAAGAGACCCAGTACTTC
CDR3 protein: CASSLGLLAGGLQETQYF
J gene: TRBJ2-5
V gene: TRBV7-2
D gene: TRBD2
clone size: many

CDR3 DNA: TGTGCCATCAGACCCCACAGGACCTTTAATGAAAAACTGTTTTTT
CDR3 protein: CAIRPHRTFNEKLFF
J gene: TRBJ1-4
V gene: TRBV10-3
D gene: -
clone size: -

CDR3 DNA: TGTGCCAGTAGTATTCGCCGACCCACAGATACGCAGTATTTT
CDR3 protein: CASSIRRPTDTQYF
J gene: TRBJ2-3
V gene: TRBV19
D gene: -
clone size: few